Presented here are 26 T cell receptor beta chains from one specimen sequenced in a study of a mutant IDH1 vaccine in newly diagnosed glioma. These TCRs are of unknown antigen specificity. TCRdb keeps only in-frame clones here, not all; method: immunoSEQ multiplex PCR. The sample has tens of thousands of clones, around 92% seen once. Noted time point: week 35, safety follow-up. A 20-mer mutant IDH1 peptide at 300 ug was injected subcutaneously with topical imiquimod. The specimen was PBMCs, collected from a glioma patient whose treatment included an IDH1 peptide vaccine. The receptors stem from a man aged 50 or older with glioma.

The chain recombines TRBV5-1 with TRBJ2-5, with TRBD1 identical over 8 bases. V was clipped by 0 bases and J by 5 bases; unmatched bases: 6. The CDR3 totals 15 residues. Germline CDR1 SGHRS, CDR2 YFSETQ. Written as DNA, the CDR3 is TGCGCCAGCAGCTTGGGGGGACAGGAAGGGGAGACCCAGTACTTC. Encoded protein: CASSLGGQEGETQYF.

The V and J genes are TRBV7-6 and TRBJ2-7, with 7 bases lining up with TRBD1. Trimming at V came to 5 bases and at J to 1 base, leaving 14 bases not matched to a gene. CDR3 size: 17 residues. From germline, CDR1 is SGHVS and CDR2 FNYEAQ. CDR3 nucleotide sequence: TGTGCCAGCAGCCCAACTCCTGGACAGGTGGGATCCTACGAGCAGTACTTC. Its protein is CASSPTPGQVGSYEQYF.

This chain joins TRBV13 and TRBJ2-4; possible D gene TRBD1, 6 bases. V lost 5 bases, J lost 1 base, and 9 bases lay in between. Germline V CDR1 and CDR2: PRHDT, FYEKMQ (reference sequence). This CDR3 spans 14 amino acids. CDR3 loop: CASSPQGAKNIQYF. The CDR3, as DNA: TGTGCCAGCAGCCCCCAGGGGGCCAAAAACATTCAGTACTTC.

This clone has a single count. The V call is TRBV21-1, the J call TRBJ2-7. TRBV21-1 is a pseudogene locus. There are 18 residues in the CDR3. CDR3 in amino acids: CASSKGPPGPPLNYEQYF. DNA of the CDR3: TGTGCCAGCAGCAAAGGCCCCCCGGGACCCCCGCTTAATTACGAGCAGTACTTC.

CDR3 region: CASSQTDRDTEAFF. In DNA form, the CDR3 reads TGCGCCAGCAGCCAGACCGACAGGGACACTGAAGCTTTCTTT. The rearrangement uses TRBV4-3 and TRBJ1-1, with 7 bases that match TRBD1. Germline V CDR1 and CDR2: LGHNA, YSLEER. With V trimmed by 3 bases and J by 3 bases, 4 bases remained unmatched. The CDR3 spans 14 residues.

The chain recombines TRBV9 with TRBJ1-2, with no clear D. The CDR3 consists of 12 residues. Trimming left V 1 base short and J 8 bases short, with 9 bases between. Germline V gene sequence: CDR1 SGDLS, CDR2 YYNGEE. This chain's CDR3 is CASSVFDGGYTF. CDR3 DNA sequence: TGTGCCAGCAGCGTATTTGACGGAGGCTACACCTTC.

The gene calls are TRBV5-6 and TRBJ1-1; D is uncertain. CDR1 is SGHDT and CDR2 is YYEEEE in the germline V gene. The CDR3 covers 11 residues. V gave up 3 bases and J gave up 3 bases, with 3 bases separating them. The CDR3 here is CASSSHTEAFF. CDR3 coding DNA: TGTGCCAGCAGCTCACACACTGAAGCTTTCTTT.

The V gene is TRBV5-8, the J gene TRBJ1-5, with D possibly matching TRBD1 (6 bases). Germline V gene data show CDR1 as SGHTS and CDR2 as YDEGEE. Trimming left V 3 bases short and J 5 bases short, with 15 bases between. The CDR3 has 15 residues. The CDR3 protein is CASSSRGGPDQPQHF. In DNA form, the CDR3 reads TGTGCCAGCAGCTCGCGAGGGGGGCCGGATCAGCCCCAGCATTTT. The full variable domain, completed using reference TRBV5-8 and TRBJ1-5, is EAGVTQSPTHLIKTRGQQATLRCSPISGHTSVYWYQQALGLGLQFLLWYDEGEERNRGNFPPRFSGRQFPNYSSELNVNALELEDSALYLCASSSRGGPDQPQHFGDGTRLSIL.

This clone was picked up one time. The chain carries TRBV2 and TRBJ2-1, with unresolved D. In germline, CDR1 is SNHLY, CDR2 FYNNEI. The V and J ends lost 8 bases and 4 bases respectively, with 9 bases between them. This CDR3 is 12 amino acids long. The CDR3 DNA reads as TGTGCCAGCGGCTGGTTGTACAATGAGCAGTTCTTC. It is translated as CASGWLYNEQFF.

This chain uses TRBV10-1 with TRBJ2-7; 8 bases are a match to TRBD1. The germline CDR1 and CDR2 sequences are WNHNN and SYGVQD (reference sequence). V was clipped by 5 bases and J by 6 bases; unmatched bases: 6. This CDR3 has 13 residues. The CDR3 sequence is CASSRTGFAEQYF. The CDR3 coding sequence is TGCGCCAGCAGTAGGACAGGGTTCGCCGAGCAGTACTTC.

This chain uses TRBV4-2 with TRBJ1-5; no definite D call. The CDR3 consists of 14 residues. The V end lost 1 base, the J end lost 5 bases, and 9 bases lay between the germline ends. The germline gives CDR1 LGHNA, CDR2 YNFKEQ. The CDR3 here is CASSQVRVYQPQHF. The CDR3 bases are TGTGCCAGCAGCCAAGTGAGGGTTTATCAGCCCCAGCATTTT.

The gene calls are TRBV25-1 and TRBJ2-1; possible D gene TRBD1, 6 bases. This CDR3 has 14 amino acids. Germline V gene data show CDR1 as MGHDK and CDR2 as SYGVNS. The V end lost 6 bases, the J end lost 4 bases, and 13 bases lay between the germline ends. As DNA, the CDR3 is TGTGCCAGCAGAGGTGTAGGACAGTACAATGAGCAGTTCTTC. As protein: CASRGVGQYNEQFF. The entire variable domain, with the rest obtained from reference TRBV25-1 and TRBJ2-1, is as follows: EADIYQTPRYLVIGTGKKITLECSQTMGHDKMYWYQQDPGMELHLIHYSYGVNSTEKGDLSSESTVSRIRTEHFPLTLESARPSHTSQYLCASRGVGQYNEQFFGPGTRLTVL.

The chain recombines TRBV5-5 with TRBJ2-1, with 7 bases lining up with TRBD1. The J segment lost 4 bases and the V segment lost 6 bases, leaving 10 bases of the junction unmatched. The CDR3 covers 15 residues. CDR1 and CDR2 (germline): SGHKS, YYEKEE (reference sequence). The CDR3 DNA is TGTGCCAGCACCCTCGCAGGGGGTATTTACAATGAGCAGTTCTTC. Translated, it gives CASTLAGGIYNEQFF.

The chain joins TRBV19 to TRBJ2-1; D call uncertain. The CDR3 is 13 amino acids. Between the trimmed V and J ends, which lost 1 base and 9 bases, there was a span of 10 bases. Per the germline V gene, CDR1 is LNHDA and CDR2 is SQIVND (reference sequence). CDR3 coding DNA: TGTGCCAGTAGTATAGGAGGCCGGGCTGAGCAGTTCTTC. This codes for CASSIGGRAEQFF.

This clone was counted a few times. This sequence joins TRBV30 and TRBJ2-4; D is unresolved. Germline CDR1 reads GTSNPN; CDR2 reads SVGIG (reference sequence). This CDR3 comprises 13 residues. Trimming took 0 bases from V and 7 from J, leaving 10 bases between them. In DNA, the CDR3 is TGTGCCTGGAGTGTCGGCAGTTCGAACATTCAGTACTTC. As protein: CAWSVGSSNIQYF.

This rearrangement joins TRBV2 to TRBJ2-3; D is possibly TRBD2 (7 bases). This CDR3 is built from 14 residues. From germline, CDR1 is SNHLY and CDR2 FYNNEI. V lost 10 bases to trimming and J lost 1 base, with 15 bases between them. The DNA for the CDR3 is TGTGCCACCCCCTGGGAGGGGGGCACAGATACGCAGTATTTT. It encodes CATPWEGGTDTQYF.

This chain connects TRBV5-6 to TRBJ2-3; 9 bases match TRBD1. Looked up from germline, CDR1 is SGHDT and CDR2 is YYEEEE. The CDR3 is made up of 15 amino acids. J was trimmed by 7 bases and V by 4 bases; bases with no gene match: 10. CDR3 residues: CASSAAGQGLNTQYF. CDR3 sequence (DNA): TGTGCCAGCAGCGCAGCGGGACAGGGCTTAAATACGCAGTATTTT.

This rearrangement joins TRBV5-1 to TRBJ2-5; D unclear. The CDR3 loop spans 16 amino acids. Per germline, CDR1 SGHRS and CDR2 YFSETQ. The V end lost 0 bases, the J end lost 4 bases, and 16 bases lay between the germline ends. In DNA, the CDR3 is TGCGCCAGCAGCTTGGTCGACTCTAAAACCCCAGAGACCCAGTACTTC. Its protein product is CASSLVDSKTPETQYF.

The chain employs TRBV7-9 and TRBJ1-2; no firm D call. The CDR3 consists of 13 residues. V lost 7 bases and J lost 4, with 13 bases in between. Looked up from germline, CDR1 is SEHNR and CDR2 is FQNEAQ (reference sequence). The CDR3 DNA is TGTGCCAGCACCGCCGAAAGGGTCTATGGCTACACCTTC. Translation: CASTAERVYGYTF.

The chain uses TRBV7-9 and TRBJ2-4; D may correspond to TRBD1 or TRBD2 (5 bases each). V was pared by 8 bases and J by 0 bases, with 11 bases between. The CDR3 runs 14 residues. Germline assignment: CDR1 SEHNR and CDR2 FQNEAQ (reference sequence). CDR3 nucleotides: TGTGCCAGCGGGGACCGGCTAGCCAAAAACATTCAGTACTTC. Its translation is CASGDRLAKNIQYF.

For the CDR3, the DNA is TGTGCCAGCAGCTTCGGGACAGGGACGGGCTACACCTTC. It encodes CASSFGTGTGYTF. The genes are TRBV7-6 and TRBJ1-2; 9 positions agree with TRBD1. V lost 3 bases, J lost 8 bases, and 4 bases stayed unmatched. The CDR3 extends over 13 amino acids. The germline V gene has CDR1 SGHVS and CDR2 FNYEAQ.

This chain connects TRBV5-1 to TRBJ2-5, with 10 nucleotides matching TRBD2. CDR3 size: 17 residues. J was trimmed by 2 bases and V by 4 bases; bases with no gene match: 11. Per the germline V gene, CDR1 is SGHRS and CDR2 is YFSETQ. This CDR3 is CASSTGGGAGGQETQYF. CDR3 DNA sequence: TGCGCCAGCAGCACCGGTGGCGGAGCGGGGGGGCAAGAGACCCAGTACTTC. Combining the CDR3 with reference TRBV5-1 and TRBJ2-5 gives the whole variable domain KAGVTQTPRYLIKTRGQQVTLSCSPISGHRSVSWYQQTPGQGLQFLFEYFSETQRNKGNFPGRFSGRQFSNSRSEMNVSTLELGDSALYLCASSTGGGAGGQETQYFGPGTRLLVL.

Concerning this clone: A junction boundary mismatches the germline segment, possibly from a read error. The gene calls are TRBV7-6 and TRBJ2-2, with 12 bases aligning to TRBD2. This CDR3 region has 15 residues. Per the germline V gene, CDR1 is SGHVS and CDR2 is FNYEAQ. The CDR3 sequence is CASSLAGGPTGELFF. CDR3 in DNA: TGTGCCAGCAGCCTAGCGGGGGGGCCAACCGGGGAGCTGTTTTTT. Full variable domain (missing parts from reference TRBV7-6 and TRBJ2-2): GAGVSQSPRYKVTKRGQDVALRCDPISGHVSLYWYRQALGQGPEFLTYFNYEAQQDKSGLPNDRFSAERPEGSISTLTIQRTEQRDSAMYRCASSLAGGPTGELFFGEGSRLTVL.

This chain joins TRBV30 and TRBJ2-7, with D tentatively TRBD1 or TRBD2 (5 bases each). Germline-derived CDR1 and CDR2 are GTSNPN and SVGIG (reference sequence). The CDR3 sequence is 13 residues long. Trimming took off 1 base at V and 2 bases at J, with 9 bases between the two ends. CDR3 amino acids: CAWSGDGAYEQYF. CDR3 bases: TGTGCCTGGAGTGGGGACGGAGCCTACGAGCAGTACTTC.

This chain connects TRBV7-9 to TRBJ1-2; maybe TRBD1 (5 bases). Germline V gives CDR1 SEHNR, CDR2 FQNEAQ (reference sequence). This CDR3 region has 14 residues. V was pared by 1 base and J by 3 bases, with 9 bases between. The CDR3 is CASSLGGLDYGYTF. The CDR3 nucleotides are TGTGCCAGCAGCTTAGGGGGCTTGGACTATGGCTACACCTTC.

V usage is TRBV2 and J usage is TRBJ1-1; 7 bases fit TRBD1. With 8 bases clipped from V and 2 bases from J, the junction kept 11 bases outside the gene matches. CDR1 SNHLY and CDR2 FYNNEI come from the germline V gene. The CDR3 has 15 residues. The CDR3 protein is CASFWDRQVNTEAFF. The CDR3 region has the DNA TGTGCCAGCTTTTGGGACAGACAAGTTAACACTGAAGCTTTCTTT.